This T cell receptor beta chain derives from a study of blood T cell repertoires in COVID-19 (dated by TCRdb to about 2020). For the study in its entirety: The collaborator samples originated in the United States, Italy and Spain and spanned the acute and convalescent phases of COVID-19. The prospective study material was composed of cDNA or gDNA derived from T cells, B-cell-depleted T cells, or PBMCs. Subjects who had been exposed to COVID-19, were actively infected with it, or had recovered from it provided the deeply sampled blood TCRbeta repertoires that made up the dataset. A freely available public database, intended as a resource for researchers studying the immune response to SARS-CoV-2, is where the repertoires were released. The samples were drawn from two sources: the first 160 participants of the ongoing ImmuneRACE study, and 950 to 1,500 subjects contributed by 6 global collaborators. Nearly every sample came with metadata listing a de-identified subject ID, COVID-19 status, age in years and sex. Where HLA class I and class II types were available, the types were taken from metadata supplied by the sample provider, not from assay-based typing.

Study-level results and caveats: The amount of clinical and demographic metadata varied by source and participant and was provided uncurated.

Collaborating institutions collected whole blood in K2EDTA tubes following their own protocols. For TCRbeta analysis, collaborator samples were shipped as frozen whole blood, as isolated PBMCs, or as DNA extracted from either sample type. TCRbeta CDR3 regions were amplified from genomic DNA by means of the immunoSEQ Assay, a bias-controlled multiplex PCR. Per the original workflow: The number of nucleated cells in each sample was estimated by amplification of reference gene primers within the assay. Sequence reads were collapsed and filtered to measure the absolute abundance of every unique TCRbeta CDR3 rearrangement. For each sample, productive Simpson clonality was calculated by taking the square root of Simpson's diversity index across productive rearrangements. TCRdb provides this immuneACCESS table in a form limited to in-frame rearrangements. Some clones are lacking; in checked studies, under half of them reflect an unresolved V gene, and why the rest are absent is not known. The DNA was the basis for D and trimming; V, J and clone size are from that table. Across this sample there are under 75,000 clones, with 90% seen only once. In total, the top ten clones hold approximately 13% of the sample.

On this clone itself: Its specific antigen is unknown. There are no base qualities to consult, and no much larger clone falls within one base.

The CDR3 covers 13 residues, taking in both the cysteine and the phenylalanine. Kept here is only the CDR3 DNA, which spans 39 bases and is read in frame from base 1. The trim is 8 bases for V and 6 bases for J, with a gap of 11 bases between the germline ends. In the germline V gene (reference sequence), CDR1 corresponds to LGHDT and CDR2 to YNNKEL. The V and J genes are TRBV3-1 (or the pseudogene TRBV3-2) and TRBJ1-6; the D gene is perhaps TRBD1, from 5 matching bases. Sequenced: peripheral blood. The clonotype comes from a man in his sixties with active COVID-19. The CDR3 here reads CASASDSNSPLHF. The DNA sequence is TGTGCCAGCGCATCCGACAGTAATTCACCCCTCCACTTT.